This T cell receptor (beta chain) was retrieved from a study of immune characterization of retroperitoneal liposarcoma. This clonotype was recorded once. MiXCR, run by TCRdb on the PCR reads, gives a single entry per CDR3 protein. The sample includes 8,500 to 14,000 distinct CDR3 sequences, 45% to 55% of them seen just once. Germline V gene lookup returns CDR1 MNHEY and CDR2 SVGAGI. This CDR3 is 14 amino acids long. This TCR derives from a female donor with retroperitoneal liposarcoma. This chain joins TRBV6-5 and TRBJ2-5; 8 nucleotides match TRBD1. Judging by the DNA end, TRBJ2-1 fits better; the J call may be wrong. Sequenced sample: tumor tissue. CDR3 region: CASSLGQGRLEQFF. CDR3 bases: TGTGCCAGCAGTTTAGGACAGGGACGGCTTGAGCAGTTCTTC.